Many counts were recorded for the clone carrying this T cell receptor beta chain. The antigen remains unidentified. The germline CDR1 and CDR2 sequences are SGDLS and YYNGEE. V was shortened by 7 bases and J by 3 bases, with 10 bases between the two germline ends. This CDR3 is built from 13 residues. The data belong to a study of CD8 T cells in ankylosing spondylitis. Using its own MiXCR run on the 5' RACE reads, TCRdb lists one record per CDR3 protein. The sample has under 450,000 distinct CDR3 sequences; more than 15% are singletons. Overall study findings and caveats: Several highly homologous variants made up a TCR beta motif, and this motif appeared characteristic of ankylosing spondylitis blood.

Material: blood, either unsorted or a sorted T cell fraction (not recorded which). This clonotype originated in a male donor with ankylosing spondylitis. V usage is TRBV9 and J usage is TRBJ2-2; the D gene is possibly TRBD1 (6 bases). Here the CDR3 DNA reads TGTGCCAGCGGGGCAGGGGACACCGGGGAGCTGTTTTTT. Protein sequence: CASGAGDTGELFF.